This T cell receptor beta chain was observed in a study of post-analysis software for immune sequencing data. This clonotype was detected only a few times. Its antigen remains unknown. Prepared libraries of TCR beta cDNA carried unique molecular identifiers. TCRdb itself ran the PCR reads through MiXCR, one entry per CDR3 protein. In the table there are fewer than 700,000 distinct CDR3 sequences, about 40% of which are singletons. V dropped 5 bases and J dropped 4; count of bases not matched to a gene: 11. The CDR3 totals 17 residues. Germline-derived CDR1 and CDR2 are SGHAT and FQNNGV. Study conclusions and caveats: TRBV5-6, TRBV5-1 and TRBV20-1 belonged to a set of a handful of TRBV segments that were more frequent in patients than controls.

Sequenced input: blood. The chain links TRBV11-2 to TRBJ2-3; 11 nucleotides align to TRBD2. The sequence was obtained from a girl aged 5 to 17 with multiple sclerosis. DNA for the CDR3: TGTGCCAGCAGCCCGAAAATGACTAGCGGGGTGGCAGATACGCAGTATTTT. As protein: CASSPKMTSGVADTQYF.